This T cell receptor beta chain was sequenced in a study of blood T cell repertoires in COVID-19. Study information: T cells, B-cell-depleted T cells, or PBMCs supplied cDNA or gDNA.

How the authors handled the data: Amplification of reference gene primers provided the estimated nucleated cell counts. The protocol was immunoSEQ multiplex PCR, while the TCRdb copy is restricted to in-frame clones and leaves out a portion. Clone size and the V and J calls come from that table; the DNA yielded D and trimming. Of 90,000 to 100,000 clones listed, around 84% were seen once; the top ten hold less than 2%. Deletions cut 6 bases from V and 4 bases from J, with 10 bases between. The CDR3 extends over 13 amino acids. The chain joins TRBV12-3 or TRBV12-4 to TRBJ1-3; no reliable D call. Sequencing was done on a sample of peripheral blood. The TCR sequence derives from a man between 70 and 80 years old with active or convalescent COVID-19. The CDR3 nucleotides read TGTGCCAGCAGCAAACAGACGGGAAACACCATATATTTT. Encoded protein: CASSKQTGNTIYF.